This T cell receptor (beta chain) derives from a study of blood T cells in healthy people across ages. Whole-study findings and limits: Researchers report that TCR beta diversity correlated strongly with naive T cell percentage. Among T cells, TCR beta diversity per million cells dropped roughly linearly as age rose.

Of note for this clonotype: Its antigen is still unknown.

Primers used in a second PCR of about 6 to 11 cycles were a sample-barcoded 5' primer and a J-beta primer mix. MiXCR was run by TCRdb on the 5' RACE reads, yielding one entry per CDR3 protein. The data hold about 680,000 distinct CDR3 sequences, with around 45% observed a single time. The germline V gene encodes CDR1 SQVTM and CDR2 ANQGSEA. V lost 4 bases and J 4 bases, leaving 7 bases between the germline ends. The CDR3 is 11 residues long. The chain uses TRBV29-1 and TRBJ2-5; D unresolved. The receptor comes from a woman aged 55 to 70 in good health. Source material: blood. CDR3 protein: CSVGSAETQYF. In nucleotides, the CDR3 is TGCAGCGTTGGCAGTGCAGAGACCCAGTACTTC.